This T cell receptor (beta chain) was observed in a study of cytomegalovirus exposure and HLA in healthy donors. Overall study: A preliminary data release comprised about 85 million unique TCRs obtained from HLA-typed donors. In terms of ancestry, the Caucasian-associated cluster contained 81% of the roughly 400 genotyped donors. Study-wide points: The study put about 180 TCR beta chains on its list as cytomegalovirus-associated.

This clone was seen a few times. Its antigen is not known. The study ran its PCR with 60 Vbeta and 13 Jbeta primers. Clones were sequenced by immunoSEQ multiplex PCR, and TCRdb holds only the in-frame ones, with some missing. The repertoire consists of approximately 75,000 clones, with 60% to 85% occurring once and the leading ten covering 1.1%. The receptor's source is a male donor in good health and CMV-seronegative. Sequenced: PBMCs.

CDR3: CASSFGLGDNEQFF. The CDR3 DNA sequence: TGCGCCAGCAGTTTTGGACTAGGGGACAATGAGCAGTTCTTC. This chain connects TRBV4-1 to TRBJ2-1, with 7 positions matching TRBD2. The CDR3 extends over 14 amino acids. Trimming removed 6 bases from V and 5 bases from J; junction bases left unmatched: 7. The germline gives CDR1 MGHRA, CDR2 YSYEKL.